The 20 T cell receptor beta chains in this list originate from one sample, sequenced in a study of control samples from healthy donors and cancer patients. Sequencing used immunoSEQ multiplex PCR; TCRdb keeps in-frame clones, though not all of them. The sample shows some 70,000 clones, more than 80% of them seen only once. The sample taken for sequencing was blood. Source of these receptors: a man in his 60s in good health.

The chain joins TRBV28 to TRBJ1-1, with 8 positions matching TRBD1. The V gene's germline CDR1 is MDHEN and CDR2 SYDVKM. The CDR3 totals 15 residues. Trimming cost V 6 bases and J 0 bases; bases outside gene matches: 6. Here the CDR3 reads CASRPTGGLNTEAFF. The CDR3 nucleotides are TGTGCCAGCAGGCCAACAGGGGGGTTGAACACTGAAGCTTTCTTT.

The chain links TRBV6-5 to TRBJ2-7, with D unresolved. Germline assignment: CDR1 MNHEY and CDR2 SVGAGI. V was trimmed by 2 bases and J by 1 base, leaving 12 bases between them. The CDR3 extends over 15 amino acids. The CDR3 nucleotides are TGTGCCAGCAGTTACGAGAAACCCAATTCCTACGAGCAGTACTTC. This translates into CASSYEKPNSYEQYF.

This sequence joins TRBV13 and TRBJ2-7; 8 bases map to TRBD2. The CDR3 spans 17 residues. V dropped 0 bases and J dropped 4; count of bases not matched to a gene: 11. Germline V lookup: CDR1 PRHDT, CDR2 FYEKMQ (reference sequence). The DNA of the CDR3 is TGTGCCAGCAGCTTAGGATTAGAGGGCACTAGCGGATACGAGCAGTACTTC. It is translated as CASSLGLEGTSGYEQYF.

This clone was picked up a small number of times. The DNA of the CDR3 is TGCGCCAGCAGCTTTAGACCCGGGACTAGCGGGACCGGGGAGCTGTTTTTT. Its translation: CASSFRPGTSGTGELFF. J is TRBJ2-2 and V is TRBV5-1; 12 bases line up with TRBD2. Germline values: CDR1 SGHRS, CDR2 YFSETQ. V gave up 2 bases and J gave up 5 bases; unmatched junction bases: 7. The CDR3 is 17 residues long.

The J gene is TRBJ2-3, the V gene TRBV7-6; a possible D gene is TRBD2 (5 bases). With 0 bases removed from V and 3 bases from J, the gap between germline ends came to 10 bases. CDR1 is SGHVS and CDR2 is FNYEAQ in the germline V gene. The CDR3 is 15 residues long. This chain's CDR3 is CASSLARPGTDTQYF. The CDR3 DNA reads TGTGCCAGCAGCTTAGCGCGTCCGGGGACAGATACGCAGTATTTT.

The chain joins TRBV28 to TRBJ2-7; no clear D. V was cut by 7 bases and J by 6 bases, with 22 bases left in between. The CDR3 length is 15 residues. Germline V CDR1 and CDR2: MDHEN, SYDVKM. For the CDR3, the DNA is TGTGCCAGCACCCTAGTATCGGCATTCCCTTCCGAGCAGTACTTC. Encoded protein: CASTLVSAFPSEQYF.

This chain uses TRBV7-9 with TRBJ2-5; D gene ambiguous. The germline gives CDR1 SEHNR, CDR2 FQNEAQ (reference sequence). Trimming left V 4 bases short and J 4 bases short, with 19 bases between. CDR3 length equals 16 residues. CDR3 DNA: TGTGCCAGCAGCTCCCTCACCGATACCTGGCGAGAGACCCAGTACTTC. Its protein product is CASSSLTDTWRETQYF.

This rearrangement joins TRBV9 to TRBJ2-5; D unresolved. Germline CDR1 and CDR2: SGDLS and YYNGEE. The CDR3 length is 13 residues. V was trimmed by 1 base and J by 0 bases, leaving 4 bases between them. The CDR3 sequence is CASSVTDQETQYF. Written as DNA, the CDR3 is TGTGCCAGCAGCGTAACGGACCAAGAGACCCAGTACTTC.

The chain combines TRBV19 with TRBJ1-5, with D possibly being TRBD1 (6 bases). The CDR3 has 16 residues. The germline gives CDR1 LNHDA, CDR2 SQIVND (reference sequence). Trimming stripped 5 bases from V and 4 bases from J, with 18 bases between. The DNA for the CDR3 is TGTGCCAGTAGTGACCCCGGGACACAACCTAATCAGCCCCAGCATTTT. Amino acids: CASSDPGTQPNQPQHF.

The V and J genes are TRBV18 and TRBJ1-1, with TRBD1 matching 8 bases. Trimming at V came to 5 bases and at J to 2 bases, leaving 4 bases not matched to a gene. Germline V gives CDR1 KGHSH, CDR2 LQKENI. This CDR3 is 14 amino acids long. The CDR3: CASSTGGSNTEAFF. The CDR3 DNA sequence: TGTGCCAGCTCAACAGGGGGGTCCAACACTGAAGCTTTCTTT.

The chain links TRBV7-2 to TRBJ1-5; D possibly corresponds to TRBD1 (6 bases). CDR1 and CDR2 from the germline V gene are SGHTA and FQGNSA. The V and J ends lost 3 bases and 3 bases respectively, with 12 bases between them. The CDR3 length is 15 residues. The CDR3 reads CASSLNRDFNQPQHF. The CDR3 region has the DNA TGTGCCAGCAGCTTGAACAGGGATTTCAATCAGCCCCAGCATTTT. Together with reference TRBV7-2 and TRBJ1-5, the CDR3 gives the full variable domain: GAGVSQSPSNKVTEKGKDVELRCDPISGHTALYWYRQSLGQGLEFLIYFQGNSAPDKSGLPSDRFSAERTGGSVSTLTIQRTQQEDSAVYLCASSLNRDFNQPQHFGDGTRLSIL.

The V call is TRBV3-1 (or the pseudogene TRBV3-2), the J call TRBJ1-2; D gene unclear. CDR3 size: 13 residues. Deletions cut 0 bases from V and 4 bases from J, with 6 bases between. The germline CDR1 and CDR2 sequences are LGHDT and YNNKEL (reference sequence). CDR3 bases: TGTGCCAGCAGCCAAGAGGCGTTCTATGGCTACACCTTC. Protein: CASSQEAFYGYTF.

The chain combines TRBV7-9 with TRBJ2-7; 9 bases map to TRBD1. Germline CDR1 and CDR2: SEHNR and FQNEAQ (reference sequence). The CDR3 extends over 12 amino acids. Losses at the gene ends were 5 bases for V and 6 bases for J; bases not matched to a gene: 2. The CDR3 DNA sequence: TGTGCCAGCAGCGCGACAGGGGGCGAGCAGTACTTC. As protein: CASSATGGEQYF. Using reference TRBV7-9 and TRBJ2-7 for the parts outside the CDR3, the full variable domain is DTGVSQNPRHKITKRGQNVTFRCDPISEHNRLYWYRQTLGQGPEFLTYFQNEAQLEKSRLLSDRFSAERPKGSFSTLEIQRTEQGDSAMYLCASSATGGEQYFGPGTRLTVT.

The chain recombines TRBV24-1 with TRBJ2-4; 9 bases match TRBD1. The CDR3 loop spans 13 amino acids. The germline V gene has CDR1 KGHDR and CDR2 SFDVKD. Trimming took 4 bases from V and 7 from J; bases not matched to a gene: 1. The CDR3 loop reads CATSEDRGNIQYF. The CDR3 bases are TGTGCCACCAGTGAAGACAGGGGGAACATTCAGTACTTC.

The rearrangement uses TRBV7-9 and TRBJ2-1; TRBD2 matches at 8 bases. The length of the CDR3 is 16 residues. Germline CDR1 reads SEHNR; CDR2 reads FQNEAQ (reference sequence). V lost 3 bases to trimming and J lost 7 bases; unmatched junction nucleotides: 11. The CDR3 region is CASSFVPGLEMNEQFF. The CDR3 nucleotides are TGTGCCAGCAGCTTCGTTCCGGGACTAGAGATGAATGAGCAGTTCTTC.

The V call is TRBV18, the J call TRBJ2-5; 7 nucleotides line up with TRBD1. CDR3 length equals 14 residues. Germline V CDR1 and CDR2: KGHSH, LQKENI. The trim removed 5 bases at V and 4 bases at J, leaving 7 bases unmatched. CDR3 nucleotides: TGTGCCAGCTCAACCCGACAGGGAGCAGAGACCCAGTACTTC. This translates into CASSTRQGAETQYF.

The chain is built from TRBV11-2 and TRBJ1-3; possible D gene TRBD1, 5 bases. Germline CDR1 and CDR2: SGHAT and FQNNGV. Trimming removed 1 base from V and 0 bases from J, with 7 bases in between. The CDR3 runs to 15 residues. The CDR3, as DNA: TGTGCCAGCAGCTTAGTGCAGGGCTCTGGAAACACCATATATTTT. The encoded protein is CASSLVQGSGNTIYF.

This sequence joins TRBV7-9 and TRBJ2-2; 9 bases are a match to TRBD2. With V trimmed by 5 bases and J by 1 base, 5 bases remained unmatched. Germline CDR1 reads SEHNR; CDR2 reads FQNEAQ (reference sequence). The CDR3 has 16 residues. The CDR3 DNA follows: TGTGCCAGCAGCCCCAGGACTAGCGAGAACACCGGGGAGCTGTTTTTT. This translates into CASSPRTSENTGELFF.

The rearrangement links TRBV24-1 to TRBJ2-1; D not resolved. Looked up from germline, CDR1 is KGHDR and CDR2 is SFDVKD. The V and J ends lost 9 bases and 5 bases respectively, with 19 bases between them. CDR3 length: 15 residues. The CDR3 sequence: CATAPRQAKNNEQFF. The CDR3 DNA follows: TGTGCCACCGCCCCTAGGCAGGCCAAAAACAATGAGCAGTTCTTC.

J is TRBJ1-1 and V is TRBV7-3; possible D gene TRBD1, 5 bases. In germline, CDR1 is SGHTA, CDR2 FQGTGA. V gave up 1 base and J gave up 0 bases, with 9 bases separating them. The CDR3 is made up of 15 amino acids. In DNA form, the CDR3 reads TGTGCCAGCAGCTTAAGCGGGGGAATGAACACTGAAGCTTTCTTT. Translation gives CASSLSGGMNTEAFF.